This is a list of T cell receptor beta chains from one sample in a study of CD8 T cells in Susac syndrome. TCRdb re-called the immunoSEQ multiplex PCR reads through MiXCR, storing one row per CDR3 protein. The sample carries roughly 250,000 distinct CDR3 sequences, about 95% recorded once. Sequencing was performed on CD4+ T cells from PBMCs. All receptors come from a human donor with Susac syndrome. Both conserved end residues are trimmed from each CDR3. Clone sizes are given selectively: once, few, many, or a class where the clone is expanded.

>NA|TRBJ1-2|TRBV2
ASSVRGRSNYGYT
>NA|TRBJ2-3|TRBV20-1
SAKGNTQY
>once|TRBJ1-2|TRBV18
ASSPNRDGESYT
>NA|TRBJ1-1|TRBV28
ASSGRLMNTEAF
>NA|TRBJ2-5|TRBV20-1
SSGHPAGGWMRETQY
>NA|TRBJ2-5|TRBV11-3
ASSRRDREETQY
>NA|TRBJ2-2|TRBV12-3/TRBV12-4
ASRSTGTNTGELF
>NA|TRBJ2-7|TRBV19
ASSSTSANYEQY
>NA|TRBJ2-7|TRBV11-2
ASSLAGQNYEQY
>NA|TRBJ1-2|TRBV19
ASNAGGLYGYT
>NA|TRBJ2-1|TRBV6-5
ASSYPPSRVGFNEQF
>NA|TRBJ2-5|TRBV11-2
ASRSIAGAQTQY
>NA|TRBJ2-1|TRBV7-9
ASSTQREEVYEQF
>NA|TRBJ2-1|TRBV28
ASSGTSGSDEQF
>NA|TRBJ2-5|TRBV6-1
ASSETLVETQY
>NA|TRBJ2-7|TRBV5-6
ASRFGQLSSYEQY
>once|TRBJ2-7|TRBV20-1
SARDYGQISYEQY
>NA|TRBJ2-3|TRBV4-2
ASSYSDGGTDTQY